Presented here are 14 T cell receptor beta chains from one specimen sequenced in a study of T cell responses to AZD1222 COVID-19 vaccine. Clones were sequenced by immunoSEQ multiplex PCR, and TCRdb holds only the in-frame ones, with some missing. The top ten hold 3.5% to 5% of the sample, which has approximately 110,000 clones, just under 90% seen once. The sample here was peripheral blood, taken on day 0 of AZD1222 vaccination. These receptors all stem from an adult in good health.

This chain joins TRBV30 and TRBJ2-7, with no clear D. Trimming stripped 5 bases from V and 4 bases from J, with 12 bases between. This CDR3 contains 12 residues. Germline loops: CDR1 GTSNPN, CDR2 SVGIG (reference sequence). CDR3: CAWGLGQYEQYF. CDR3 DNA sequence: TGTGCCTGGGGTTTAGGGCAATACGAGCAGTACTTC.

This chain uses TRBV5-5 with TRBJ1-4; D ambiguous. V shed 6 bases and J shed 0 bases, with 6 bases lying between them. The germline V gene has CDR1 SGHKS and CDR2 YYEKEE (reference sequence). This CDR3 has 13 amino acids. CDR3 DNA: TGTGCCAGCAAAGGCACAACTAATGAAAAACTGTTTTTT. Protein product: CASKGTTNEKLFF.

The V gene is TRBV6-5, the J gene TRBJ2-7; no clear D. There are 14 residues in the CDR3. V was shortened by 3 bases and J by 2 bases, with 11 bases between the two germline ends. Germline V gene lookup returns CDR1 MNHEY and CDR2 SVGAGI. The CDR3 protein is CASSYLTATYEQYF. The CDR3 DNA reads TGTGCCAGCAGTTATCTGACGGCCACCTACGAGCAGTACTTC.

Here the CDR3 DNA reads TGTGCCAGCAGCTTATTGGGGGGCCGAAATTCACCCCTCCACTTT. Protein sequence: CASSLLGGRNSPLHF. The V call is TRBV7-8, the J call TRBJ1-6; weak D call: TRBD1 (6 bases). CDR1 is SGHVS and CDR2 is FQNEAQ in the germline V gene. The germline V and J ends were trimmed by 2 bases and 7 bases, with 12 bases remaining between them. CDR3 length: 15 residues. The whole variable domain, remainder taken from reference TRBV7-8 and TRBJ1-6, is GAGVSQSPRYKVAKRGQDVALRCDPISGHVSLFWYQQALGQGPEFLTYFQNEAQLDKSGLPSDRFFAERPEGSVSTLKIQRTQQEDSAVYLCASSLLGGRNSPLHFGNGTRLTVT.

The V gene is TRBV3-1 (or the pseudogene TRBV3-2), the J gene TRBJ2-3; the D gene is possibly TRBD1 (5 bases). From germline, CDR1 is LGHDT and CDR2 YNNKEL (reference sequence). The CDR3 is 16 residues long. V was trimmed by 0 bases and J by 0 bases, leaving 10 bases between them. As DNA, the CDR3 is TGTGCCAGCAGCCAAGATCAGGGAACTAGCACAGATACGCAGTATTTT. It specifies CASSQDQGTSTDTQYF.

The chain recombines TRBV7-6 with TRBJ1-2; D not certain. CDR3 length equals 13 residues. Germline V gene lookup returns CDR1 SGHVS and CDR2 FNYEAQ. V lost 1 base and J 8 bases, leaving 11 bases between the germline ends. This CDR3 reads CASSLERHWGYTF. DNA for the CDR3: TGTGCCAGCAGCTTAGAGAGGCACTGGGGCTACACCTTC.

V and J are TRBV28 and TRBJ2-2; 8 nucleotides align to TRBD1. With V trimmed by 8 bases and J by 4 bases, 6 bases remained unmatched. The CDR3 is 14 amino acids. Looked up from germline, CDR1 is MDHEN and CDR2 is SYDVKM. The CDR3 sequence: CASGGQGTTGELFF. The CDR3 coding sequence is TGTGCCAGCGGAGGACAGGGTACCACCGGGGAGCTGTTTTTT. Full variable domain (remainder filled in from reference TRBV28 and TRBJ2-2): DVKVTQSSRYLVKRTGEKVFLECVQDMDHENMFWYRQDPGLGLRLIYFSYDVKMKEKGDIPEGYSVSREKKERFSLILESASTNQTSMYLCASGGQGTTGELFFGEGSRLTVL.

The chain joins TRBV7-2 to TRBJ1-5, with D possibly TRBD1 on 5 matching bases. The CDR3 loop spans 13 amino acids. From germline, CDR1 is SGHTA and CDR2 FQGNSA. V lost 5 bases, J lost 9 bases, and 14 bases lay in between. As DNA, the CDR3 is TGTGCCAGCAGCAGGGGAGGGAAGGGGCCCCAGCATTTT. The encoded protein is CASSRGGKGPQHF.

The chain couples TRBV19 to TRBJ1-1; possibly TRBD1 for D (5 bases). CDR3 length equals 15 residues. V was trimmed by 5 bases and J by 6 bases, leaving 19 bases between them. CDR1 and CDR2 from the germline V gene are LNHDA and SQIVND (reference sequence). The CDR3 DNA sequence: TGTGCCAGTAGTCGACTCCAGGGAGGGACCCCTGAAGCTTTCTTT. Its translation: CASSRLQGGTPEAFF.

The chain couples TRBV6-5 to TRBJ1-6, with D perhaps TRBD1 (5 bases). V gave up 7 bases and J gave up 10 bases, with 17 bases separating them. CDR3 length: 14 residues. Per the germline V gene, CDR1 is MNHEY and CDR2 is SVGAGI. In nucleotides, the CDR3 is TGTGCCAGCACGGGGTTGGCTGGGGGATCACCCCTCCACTTT. Protein sequence: CASTGLAGGSPLHF.

This clone appeared a single time. The chain joins TRBV30 to TRBJ2-2; D unresolved. Germline V lookup: CDR1 GTSNPN, CDR2 SVGIG (reference sequence). V lost 2 bases and J lost 1, with 5 bases in between. The CDR3 sequence is 13 residues long. CDR3 sequence (DNA): TGTGCCTGGAGTAGGTGGAACACCGGGGAGCTGTTTTTT. Translation: CAWSRWNTGELFF.

The chain couples TRBV30 to TRBJ1-5; no definite D call. Trimming left V 2 bases short and J 3 bases short, with 8 bases between. Germline lookup yields CDR1 GTSNPN and CDR2 SVGIG (reference sequence). The CDR3 is 13 residues long. CDR3 nucleotides: TGTGCCTGGAGTTCCACAGACAATCAGCCCCAGCATTTT. Translated, it gives CAWSSTDNQPQHF.

This chain joins TRBV10-3 and TRBJ1-1; D uncertain. V was clipped by 4 bases and J by 3 bases, with 3 bases between them. The V gene's germline CDR1 is ENHRY and CDR2 SYGVKD. This CDR3 has 11 residues. CDR3 sequence: CAISGDTEAFF. Written as DNA, the CDR3 is TGTGCCATCAGTGGGGACACTGAAGCTTTCTTT.

The chain links TRBV19 to TRBJ1-2, with D tentatively TRBD1 (6 bases). The V end lost 3 bases, the J end lost 4 bases, and 18 bases lay between the germline ends. This CDR3 contains 16 residues. The germline CDR1 and CDR2 sequences are LNHDA and SQIVND (reference sequence). The chain's CDR3 is CASSISFGGLGYGYTF. CDR3 nucleotide sequence: TGTGCCAGTAGTATTTCGTTCGGGGGCTTGGGCTATGGCTACACCTTC.